The 21 T cell receptor beta chains in this list originate from one sample, sequenced in a study of blood T cell repertoires in COVID-19. Assay: immunoSEQ multiplex PCR; the TCRdb copy retains only in-frame clones and omits some. The sample yields about 220,000 clones, about 85% seen once. Input material: peripheral blood. These receptors came from a man aged 45-65 years who had recovered from COVID-19.

This chain uses TRBV19 with TRBJ1-1; weak D call: TRBD1 (5 bases). The germline V gene encodes CDR1 LNHDA and CDR2 SQIVND (reference sequence). The germline V and J ends were trimmed by 5 bases and 4 bases, with 17 bases remaining between them. The CDR3 has 15 amino acids. CDR3 sequence: CASSPNHQGSTEAFF. Written as DNA, the CDR3 is TGTGCCAGTAGTCCTAATCACCAGGGAAGCACTGAAGCTTTCTTT.

The chain links TRBV30 to TRBJ2-1; 8 bases are shared with TRBD1. V lost 7 bases to trimming and J lost 3 bases; unmatched junction nucleotides: 8. From germline, CDR1 is GTSNPN and CDR2 SVGIG (reference sequence). The CDR3 has 14 amino acids. The CDR3: CALMGQVDYNEQFF. The DNA for the CDR3 is TGTGCCTTAATGGGACAGGTAGACTACAATGAGCAGTTCTTC.

This CDR3 is CASSVSGGPDTQYF. The CDR3 region has the DNA TGTGCCAGCAGCGTTTCGGGGGGCCCAGATACGCAGTATTTT. The rearrangement uses TRBV9 and TRBJ2-3; weak D call: TRBD2 (7 bases). Germline V CDR1 and CDR2: SGDLS, YYNGEE. The CDR3 loop spans 14 amino acids. V was pared by 2 bases and J by 4 bases, with 11 bases between.

The chain has TRBV5-1 and TRBJ2-1, with TRBD2 matching over 12 bases. The J segment lost 2 bases and the V segment lost 0 bases, leaving 3 bases of the junction unmatched. The germline V gene encodes CDR1 SGHRS and CDR2 YFSETQ. The length of the CDR3 is 17 residues. CDR3 DNA: TGCGCCAGCAGCTTGGAGGCTAGCGGGAGGGCCTACAATGAGCAGTTCTTC. Protein product: CASSLEASGRAYNEQFF. Full variable domain (missing parts from reference TRBV5-1 and TRBJ2-1): KAGVTQTPRYLIKTRGQQVTLSCSPISGHRSVSWYQQTPGQGLQFLFEYFSETQRNKGNFPGRFSGRQFSNSRSEMNVSTLELGDSALYLCASSLEASGRAYNEQFFGPGTRLTVL.

The J gene is TRBJ2-7, the V gene TRBV11-2; a weak D match, TRBD2 (6 bases). Germline V gives CDR1 SGHAT, CDR2 FQNNGV. This CDR3 is built from 15 residues. The ends were cut back, 2 bases at V and 7 bases at J, with 18 bases in the middle. CDR3 sequence reads: CASSLMTGVWFEQYF. In DNA, the CDR3 is TGTGCCAGCAGCTTAATGACGGGGGTTTGGTTTGAGCAGTACTTC.

The rearrangement uses TRBV28 and TRBJ2-7; TRBD2 matches at 10 bases. The CDR3 runs 15 residues. Germline-derived CDR1 and CDR2 are MDHEN and SYDVKM. V trimming: 2 bases; J trimming: 6 bases; junction bases outside the gene matches: 7. CDR3 loop: CASSLKREGLGEQYF. Here the CDR3 DNA reads TGTGCCAGCAGTTTAAAGCGGGAGGGTTTGGGCGAGCAGTACTTC.

This sequence joins TRBV28 and TRBJ1-2, with 7 bases fitting TRBD1. CDR1 is MDHEN and CDR2 is SYDVKM in the germline V gene. The V and J ends lost 3 bases and 1 base, in that order; junction bases with no gene match: 8. The CDR3 is 16 amino acids. The CDR3 loop is CASSFPFAGGNYGYTF. The CDR3 region has the DNA TGTGCCAGCAGTTTCCCCTTCGCAGGGGGTAACTATGGCTACACCTTC.

This clone was counted between two and nine times. The chain joins TRBV27 to TRBJ1-3, with 7 bases that match TRBD1. The CDR3 covers 16 residues. Per the germline V gene, CDR1 is MNHEY and CDR2 is SMNVEV (reference sequence). Losses at the gene ends were 4 bases for V and 3 bases for J; bases not matched to a gene: 9. CDR3 sequence (DNA): TGTGCCAGCAGTTCCGCAGGGGGAGAGGGTGGAAACACCATATATTTT. Translated: CASSSAGGEGGNTIYF.

The chain recombines TRBV6-5 with TRBJ2-7; D uncertain. Germline V gene sequence: CDR1 MNHEY, CDR2 SVGAGI. The CDR3 sequence is 15 residues long. Trimming took off 8 bases at V and 0 bases at J, with 17 bases between the two ends. CDR3 loop: CASRSTTSGSYEQYF. The CDR3 nucleotides read TGTGCCAGCCGATCCACTACCTCGGGCTCCTACGAGCAGTACTTC.

The chain has TRBV29-1 and TRBJ2-7; 8 bases are a match to TRBD1. Trimming removed 1 base from V and 9 bases from J; junction bases left unmatched: 5. There are 12 residues in the CDR3. In germline, CDR1 is SQVTM, CDR2 ANQGSEA. CDR3 in amino acids: CSVEGTGPAQYF. Here the CDR3 DNA reads TGCAGCGTTGAAGGGACAGGGCCCGCGCAGTACTTC.

V usage is TRBV9 and J usage is TRBJ1-6; possible D gene TRBD1, 5 bases. CDR3 length: 14 residues. Trimming shortened V by 2 bases and J by 9 bases, and 12 bases separated the two germline ends. The germline V gene encodes CDR1 SGDLS and CDR2 YYNGEE. CDR3 residues: CASSVLQEGSPLHF. CDR3 bases: TGTGCCAGCAGCGTGCTACAGGAGGGTTCACCCCTCCACTTT.

The chain is built from TRBV5-1 and TRBJ2-1, with TRBD1 identical over 9 bases. The germline CDR1 and CDR2 sequences are SGHRS and YFSETQ. After removal of 0 bases from V and 5 bases from J, the junction contained 12 bases not matched to a gene. The CDR3 has 18 residues. The CDR3 spells CASSLARRQGVVHNEQFF. The CDR3 DNA sequence: TGCGCCAGCAGCTTGGCCAGAAGACAGGGGGTTGTACACAATGAGCAGTTCTTC.

This chain uses TRBV12-3 or TRBV12-4 with TRBJ2-1; no clear D gene. The CDR3 spans 12 residues. Trimming shortened V by 3 bases and J by 10 bases, and 10 bases separated the two germline ends. The CDR3 region is CASSFAEIEQFF. The CDR3 DNA sequence: TGTGCCAGCAGTTTCGCGGAGATAGAGCAGTTCTTC.

The rearrangement links TRBV18 to TRBJ1-1; D is unresolved. This CDR3 contains 14 residues. The V and J ends lost 1 base and 4 bases respectively, with 10 bases between them. Germline CDR1 is KGHSH and CDR2 is LQKENI. The CDR3 reads CASSPRGVVTEAFF. The CDR3 nucleotides are TGTGCCAGCTCACCACGAGGCGTGGTCACTGAAGCTTTCTTT.

The chain couples TRBV30 to TRBJ2-7; 13 bases agree with TRBD2. J lost 5 bases, V lost 0 bases, and 1 base had no gene match. CDR1 and CDR2 (germline): GTSNPN, SVGIG (reference sequence). The CDR3 has 14 amino acids. The CDR3 bases are TGTGCCTGGAGTGTTGGACTAGCGGGAGACGAGCAGTACTTC. Its protein is CAWSVGLAGDEQYF. The full variable domain, rest sourced from reference TRBV30 and TRBJ2-7, is SQTIHQWPATLVQPVGSPLSLECTVEGTSNPNLYWYRQAAGRGLQLLFYSVGIGQISSEVPQNLSASRPQDRQFILSSKKLLLSDSGFYLCAWSVGLAGDEQYFGPGTRLTVT.

In its sample, this clone was seen a few times. V gene TRBV7-8 combines with J gene TRBJ1-6; D perhaps matches TRBD1 (6 bases). The CDR3 loop spans 17 amino acids. CDR1 SGHVS and CDR2 FQNEAQ come from the germline V gene. Trimming cost V 2 bases and J 2 bases, with 13 bases left between them. DNA for the CDR3: TGTGCCAGCAGCTTAAACAGGGTGGGCGCCTATAATTCACCCCTCCACTTT. It translates to CASSLNRVGAYNSPLHF.

The sample holds a few counts of this clone. The chain links TRBV2 to TRBJ2-1; D remains ambiguous. Germline V gene sequence: CDR1 SNHLY, CDR2 FYNNEI. V was shortened by 2 bases and J by 6 bases, with 11 bases between the two germline ends. This CDR3 region has 14 residues. DNA for the CDR3: TGTGCCAGCAGTGAACTCGGTACCTTCAATGAGCAGTTCTTC. This sequence encodes CASSELGTFNEQFF. The full variable domain, in which reference TRBV2 and TRBJ2-1 provide the parts outside the CDR3, is EPEVTQTPSHQVTQMGQEVILRCVPISNHLYFYWYRQILGQKVEFLVSFYNNEISEKSEIFDDQFSVERPDGSNFTLKIRSTKLEDSAMYFCASSELGTFNEQFFGPGTRLTVL.

The chain links TRBV13 to TRBJ2-7, with D unresolved. V was cut by 5 bases and J by 0 bases, with 14 bases left in between. The CDR3 length is 15 residues. Germline values: CDR1 PRHDT, CDR2 FYEKMQ (reference sequence). CDR3 in DNA: TGTGCCAGCAGCCCTGCGCGGCGGAACTCCTACGAGCAGTACTTC. It is translated as CASSPARRNSYEQYF.

The chain employs TRBV27 and TRBJ2-1; 9 bases are a match to TRBD2. The CDR3 is 17 residues long. Per germline, CDR1 MNHEY and CDR2 SMNVEV (reference sequence). V dropped 5 bases and J dropped 0; count of bases not matched to a gene: 8. The CDR3 protein is CASSVETSGSSYNEQFF. The CDR3 DNA reads as TGTGCCAGCAGTGTCGAGACTAGCGGTAGCTCCTACAATGAGCAGTTCTTC.

V is TRBV2 and J is TRBJ2-2; D perhaps matches TRBD2 (6 bases). The germline CDR1 and CDR2 sequences are SNHLY and FYNNEI. Trimming shortened V by 5 bases and J by 6 bases, and 19 bases separated the two germline ends. The CDR3 loop spans 16 amino acids. CDR3 nucleotides: TGTGCCAGCAGTCCCCAGGCGGGAACATTGGCCGGGGAGCTGTTTTTT. This codes for CASSPQAGTLAGELFF.

The chain links TRBV27 to TRBJ2-2, with 9 bases that match TRBD1. Trimming at V came to 5 bases and at J to 3 bases, leaving 13 bases not matched to a gene. Per the germline V gene, CDR1 is MNHEY and CDR2 is SMNVEV (reference sequence). The CDR3 has 18 residues. The CDR3 sequence is CASSTILTGGRDTGELFF. The CDR3 DNA sequence: TGTGCCAGCAGTACTATACTAACAGGGGGCAGGGACACCGGGGAGCTGTTTTTT.